These T cell receptor beta chains were read from a single sample in a study of shared clonotypes between healthy human individuals. The method was immunoSEQ multiplex PCR; TCRdb's version includes in-frame clones alone and lacks a portion of them. The sample contains under 600,000 clones, roughly 79% of which appear only once. The sequenced sample consisted of PBMCs. These receptor sequences come from a woman aged 40 to 49 in good health. Some clones in this sample may be carry-over from other donors' samples. Each CDR3 is given with its conserved first and last residue. Each record gives: V gene, J gene, D gene, clone size, CDR3 protein, CDR3 DNA. A D gene is named only where the DNA matches it firmly. The size field is filled for only some rows; it gives once, few, many or a size class.

TRBV7-9	TRBJ2-7	TRBD2	.	CASSLGTSGYKTYPYEQYF	TGTGCCAGCAGCTTAGGGACTAGCGGGTACAAGACTTACCCCTACGAGCAGTACTTC
TRBV7-9	TRBJ2-5	.	.	CASSLDSYQETQYF	TGTGCCAGCAGCTTAGATTCGTACCAAGAGACCCAGTACTTC
TRBV2	TRBJ1-5	.	.	CASSGEANQPQHF	TGTGCCAGCAGTGGCGAGGCAAATCAGCCCCAGCATTTT
TRBV29-1	TRBJ2-3	.	.	CSARDTSTDTQYF	TGCAGCGCCAGGGATACTAGCACAGATACGCAGTATTTT
TRBV30	TRBJ2-5	.	.	CAWIPNGPGLQETQYF	TGTGCCTGGATCCCAAACGGTCCCGGCCTCCAAGAGACCCAGTACTTC
TRBV7-8	TRBJ2-4	TRBD2	.	CASSRTSGRVDIQYF	TGTGCCAGCAGCAGGACTAGCGGGAGGGTCGACATTCAGTACTTC
TRBV5-1	TRBJ1-1	.	.	CASSFAGEAFF	TGCGCCAGCAGCTTTGCGGGTGAAGCTTTCTTT
TRBV29-1	TRBJ2-1	.	.	CSAEGNNNEQFF	TGCAGCGCCGAGGGGAATAATAATGAGCAGTTCTTC
TRBV2	TRBJ2-3	.	.	CASTREYTQYF	TGTGCCAGCACTAGGGAATATACGCAGTATTTT
TRBV5-1	TRBJ2-5	.	.	CASSFSQGPETQYF	TGCGCCAGCAGCTTTAGCCAGGGTCCTGAGACCCAGTACTTC
TRBV7-9	TRBJ1-5	.	few	CASSFGGSQPQHF	TGTGCCAGCAGCTTTGGGGGGAGTCAGCCCCAGCATTTT
TRBV15	TRBJ1-3	.	.	CATSRPGPGNTIYF	TGTGCCACCAGCAGACCAGGGCCTGGAAACACCATATATTTT
TRBV21-1	TRBJ1-2	.	.	CASGKVGGTAQGDKRRTNYGYTF	TGTGCCAGCGGCAAAGTGGGGGGTACAGCCCAGGGGGACAAAAGAAGAACTAACTATGGCTACACCTTC
TRBV5-1	TRBJ2-7	TRBD2	once	CASSLAGGGYEQYF	TGCGCCAGCAGCTTAGCGGGAGGGGGGTACGAGCAGTACTTC
TRBV4-1	TRBJ1-2	.	.	CASSQAARQNYGYTF	TGCGCCAGCAGCCAAGCTGCGAGACAGAACTATGGCTACACCTTC
TRBV7-8	TRBJ2-2	.	.	CASSLRGAQAGELFF	TGTGCCAGCAGCTTACGGGGGGCGCAAGCCGGGGAGCTGTTTTTT
TRBV7-9	TRBJ2-2	TRBD2	.	CASSFETSGSHTGELFF	TGTGCCAGCAGCTTTGAAACTAGCGGGAGTCACACCGGGGAGCTGTTTTTT
TRBV19	TRBJ1-5	.	.	CASSILGQPQHF	TGTGCCAGTAGTATATTGGGTCAGCCCCAGCATTTT
TRBV7-9	TRBJ2-1	.	few	CASSLPRSSYNEQFF	TGTGCCAGCAGCTTACCGCGGAGCTCCTACAATGAGCAGTTCTTC
TRBV14	TRBJ1-2	.	.	CASSQEQYGYTF	TGTGCCAGCAGCCAAGAACAGTATGGCTACACCTTC
TRBV7-8	TRBJ2-7	.	.	CASSLPGHPPYEQYF	TGTGCCAGCAGCTTACCGGGACACCCACCCTACGAGCAGTACTTC
TRBV7-2	TRBJ1-1	.	few	CASSLGLGNSEAFF	TGTGCCAGCAGCTTAGGTTTGGGGAATTCTGAAGCTTTCTTT
TRBV6-1	TRBJ2-3	.	.	CASSEVTQPTLGTQYF	TGTGCCAGCAGTGAAGTTACCCAGCCCACCCTAGGTACGCAGTATTTT
TRBV19	TRBJ1-5	TRBD1	.	CASSPDRDRGRRQPQHF	TGTGCCAGTAGTCCTGACCGGGACAGGGGGCGTCGTCAGCCCCAGCATTTT
TRBV28	TRBJ2-3	TRBD1	.	CASSPQGRTDTQYF	TGTGCCAGCAGTCCACAGGGGCGCACAGATACGCAGTATTTT
TRBV27	TRBJ2-6	.	.	CASSAQPGANVLTF	TGTGCCAGCAGTGCTCAGCCTGGGGCCAACGTCCTGACTTTC
TRBV7-3	TRBJ1-1	.	few	CASSSSGTTEAFF	TGTGCCAGCAGCTCATCAGGGACCACTGAAGCCTTCTTT
TRBV7-2	TRBJ2-7	TRBD1	.	CASSTDRGAYEQYF	TGTGCCAGCAGCACGGACAGGGGAGCGTACGAGCAGTACTTC
TRBV30	TRBJ2-7	.	.	CAWGRTSYEQYF	TGTGCCTGGGGAAGGACATCCTACGAGCAGTACTTC
TRBV27	TRBJ2-7	.	.	CASSPPRYEQYF	TGTGCCAGCAGCCCTCCGAGGTACGAGCAGTACTTC
TRBV6-4	TRBJ2-3	TRBD2	.	CASSDSASGSPDTQYF	TGTGCCAGCAGTGACTCGGCTAGCGGGTCCCCAGATACGCAGTATTTT
TRBV7-2	TRBJ2-1	TRBD2	few	CASSLVASGTWAEQFF	TGTGCCAGCAGCTTAGTGGCTAGCGGGACCTGGGCGGAGCAGTTCTTC
TRBV2	TRBJ2-5	TRBD2	.	CASSLAGGPGETQYF	TGTGCCAGCAGTTTAGCGGGAGGGCCGGGGGAGACCCAGTACTTC
TRBV4-2	TRBJ1-2	TRBD1	many	CASSQEDRGYGYTF	TGTGCCAGCAGCCAAGAGGACAGGGGTTATGGCTACACCTTC
TRBV4-1	TRBJ2-5	.	.	CASSPQIGSEEQYF	TGCGCCAGCAGCCCTCAGATTGGGTCGGAGGAGCAGTACTTC
TRBV7-9	TRBJ1-2	.	once	CASSLARRGEGYTF	TGTGCCAGCAGCTTAGCGAGAAGGGGAGAGGGCTACACCTTC
TRBV10-3	TRBJ2-7	TRBD1	.	CAISPTGGQGAAYEQYF	TGTGCCATCAGCCCCACCGGTGGGCAGGGGGCGGCCTACGAGCAGTACTTC
TRBV18	TRBJ2-1	TRBD2	.	CASSPGGSGNEQFF	TGTGCCAGCTCACCGGGAGGGTCGGGCAATGAGCAGTTCTTC
TRBV29-1	TRBJ1-2	TRBD1	.	CSVQQGALVYGYTF	TGCAGCGTCCAACAGGGGGCCCTTGTCTATGGCTACACCTTC
TRBV7-3	TRBJ1-5	.	.	CASSLTPDRQGPNQPQHF	TGTGCCAGCAGCTTAACCCCTGACCGCCAGGGGCCAAATCAGCCCCAGCATTTT
TRBV6-6	TRBJ1-3	TRBD1	.	CASTRQGGNTIYF	TGTGCCAGCACCAGACAGGGGGGAAACACCATATATTTT
TRBV7-8	TRBJ2-2	TRBD2	.	CASSLGRERTGELFF	TGTGCCAGCAGCTTGGGGCGGGAGCGTACCGGGGAGCTGTTTTTT
TRBV25-1	TRBJ2-7	.	.	CASSEWGRSYEQYF	TGTGCCAGCAGTGAATGGGGTAGGTCCTACGAGCAGTACTTC
TRBV20-1	TRBJ1-1	.	few	CSALQAPLGIF	TGCAGTGCTCTACAGGCGCCCCTGGGTATCTTT
TRBV6-5	TRBJ1-1	.	.	CASSFQGRNTEAFF	TGTGCCAGCAGTTTCCAGGGGCGGAACACTGAAGCTTTCTTT
TRBV10-3	TRBJ2-5	TRBD2	.	CAISESGAGAQETQYF	TGTGCCATCAGTGAGTCAGGGGCGGGAGCGCAAGAGACCCAGTACTTC
TRBV30	TRBJ2-2	TRBD1	few	CASARDRGTGELFF	TGTGCCTCAGCCCGGGACAGGGGGACCGGGGAGCTGTTTTTT
TRBV27	TRBJ1-5	TRBD1	.	CASSFRDRGGNQPQHF	TGTGCCAGCAGTTTCAGGGACAGGGGGGGAAATCAGCCCCAGCATTTT
TRBV9	TRBJ2-2	.	.	CASSVGQVNTGELFF	TGTGCCAGCAGCGTAGGGCAGGTGAACACCGGGGAGCTGTTTTTT
TRBV5-1	TRBJ2-7	TRBD2	.	CASSRTGWGLAGGSNEQYF	TGCGCCAGCAGCCGCACGGGGTGGGGGCTAGCGGGCGGCAGCAACGAGCAGTACTTC
TRBV18	TRBJ2-7	TRBD2	.	CASSPLWGGEDEQYF	TGTGCCAGCTCACCACTTTGGGGAGGGGAGGACGAGCAGTACTTC
TRBV7-8	TRBJ2-5	.	.	CASSFLRYSPYEQHF	TGTGCCAGCAGTTTCCTCCGCTACTCACCCTATGAGCAGCACTTC
TRBV4-2	TRBJ2-3	.	.	CASSQDLMAGLITDTQYF	TGTGCCAGCAGCCAAGATCTCATGGCAGGGTTGATAACAGATACGCAGTATTTT
TRBV19	TRBJ2-6	.	.	CASSTLAPGANVLTF	TGTGCCAGTAGTACCTTAGCACCTGGGGCCAACGTCCTGACTTTC
TRBV5-1	TRBJ1-1	.	.	CASSLYQSNTEAFF	TGCGCCAGCAGCTTGTACCAGTCGAACACTGAAGCTTTCTTT
TRBV6-1	TRBJ2-2	TRBD1	few	CASSASRQGGTGELFF	TGTGCCAGCAGTGCCTCGCGACAGGGCGGAACCGGGGAGCTGTTTTTT
TRBV9	TRBJ2-1	.	.	CASSVAPQPDYNEQFF	TGTGCCAGCAGCGTAGCTCCGCAGCCCGATTACAATGAGCAGTTCTTC